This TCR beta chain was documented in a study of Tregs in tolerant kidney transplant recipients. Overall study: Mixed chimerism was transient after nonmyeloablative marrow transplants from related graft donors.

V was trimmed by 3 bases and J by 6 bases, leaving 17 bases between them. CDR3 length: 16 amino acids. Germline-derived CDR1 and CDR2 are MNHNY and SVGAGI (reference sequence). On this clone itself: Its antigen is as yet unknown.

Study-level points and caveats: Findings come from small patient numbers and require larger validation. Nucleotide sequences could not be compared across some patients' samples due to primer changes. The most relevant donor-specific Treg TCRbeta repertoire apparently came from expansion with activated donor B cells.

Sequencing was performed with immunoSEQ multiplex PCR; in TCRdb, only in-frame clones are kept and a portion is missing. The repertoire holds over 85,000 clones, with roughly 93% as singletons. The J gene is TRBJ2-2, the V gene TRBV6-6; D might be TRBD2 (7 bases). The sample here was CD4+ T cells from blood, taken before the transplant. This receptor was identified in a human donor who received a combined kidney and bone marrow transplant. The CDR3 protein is CASSYGGASVSGELFF. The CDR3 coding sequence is TGTGCCAGCAGTTATGGGGGGGCTAGTGTGTCCGGGGAGCTGTTTTTT.